This entry lists 12 T cell receptor beta chains sequenced from one sample in a study of shared clonotypes between healthy human individuals. Assay used: immunoSEQ multiplex PCR; TCRdb lists only in-frame clones, some missing. The table has hundreds of thousands of clones, about 92% seen once. Positively selected for CCR7, the CD45RO-negative cells used as naive CD8 cells excluded terminally differentiated effector memory CD45RA+ cells. Sequencing input: naive CD8+ T cells sorted from blood. The receptors were sampled from a young man in good health.

The chain recombines TRBV10-3 with TRBJ2-5; possibly TRBD1 or TRBD2 for D (6 bases each). The CDR3 is 13 amino acids. Germline values: CDR1 ENHRY, CDR2 SYGVKD. Trimming took 6 bases from V and 4 from J, leaving 12 bases between them. Here the CDR3 DNA reads TGTGCCATCAGAGAGGGGGGAGGAGAGACCCAGTACTTC. Protein: CAIREGGGETQYF.

The rearrangement uses TRBV7-9 and TRBJ1-5; no firm D call. In germline, CDR1 is SEHNR, CDR2 FQNEAQ (reference sequence). Trimming removed 5 bases at V and 2 bases at J, with 16 bases between. The CDR3 is 16 residues long. The CDR3 DNA follows: TGTGCCAGCAGCCCCCCAGATGCACCCGGCAATCAGCCCCAGCATTTT. Encoded protein: CASSPPDAPGNQPQHF.

Note on this clone: The identical CDR3 is also encoded by other nucleotide sequences in the sample. The rearrangement uses TRBV6-4 and TRBJ1-2; no definite D call. Trimming removed 2 bases from V and 6 bases from J, with 4 bases in between. CDR3 length equals 11 residues. The germline V gene has CDR1 MRHNA and CDR2 SNTAGT. CDR3 loop: CASSDGNGYTF. CDR3 DNA sequence: TGTGCCAGCAGTGACGGGAATGGCTACACCTTC.

The chain recombines TRBV10-2 with TRBJ2-5; unclear D gene. Trimming shortened V by 7 bases and J by 7 bases, and 7 bases separated the two germline ends. From germline, CDR1 is WSHSY and CDR2 SAAADI. The CDR3 has 10 residues. CDR3 in amino acids: CASNAGTQYF. CDR3 nucleotide sequence: TGCGCCAGCAATGCCGGGACCCAGTACTTC.

This rearrangement joins TRBV7-9 to TRBJ2-7, with 8 bases identical to TRBD1. Germline V gene lookup returns CDR1 SEHNR and CDR2 FQNEAQ (reference sequence). The CDR3 spans 15 residues. Unmatched junction bases numbered 7, after V lost 4 bases and J lost 2 bases. The CDR3 bases are TGTGCCAGCAGCTCGGCGACAGGGGACGCCTACGAGCAGTACTTC. It specifies CASSSATGDAYEQYF. The variable domain in full, completed from reference TRBV7-9 and TRBJ2-7, reads DTGVSQNPRHKITKRGQNVTFRCDPISEHNRLYWYRQTLGQGPEFLTYFQNEAQLEKSRLLSDRFSAERPKGSFSTLEIQRTEQGDSAMYLCASSSATGDAYEQYFGPGTRLTVT.

This clone was picked up one time. This rearrangement joins TRBV7-6 to TRBJ2-1; TRBD2 agrees at 12 bases. CDR1 and CDR2 (germline): SGHVS, FNYEAQ. The ends lost 2 bases at V and 10 bases at J; junction bases unmatched: 12. CDR3 length: 17 amino acids. CDR3 amino acids: CASSLYTGLAGPAEQFF. The DNA for the CDR3 is TGTGCCAGCAGCTTATATACGGGACTAGCGGGCCCTGCGGAGCAGTTCTTC.

V is TRBV15 and J is TRBJ2-1; possible D gene TRBD2, 6 bases. Per germline, CDR1 LNHNV and CDR2 YYDKDF (reference sequence). V was trimmed by 0 bases and J by 12 bases, leaving 21 bases between them. CDR3 length: 16 amino acids. The CDR3 spells CATSRDLMRAGMGQFF. CDR3 DNA: TGTGCCACCAGCAGAGATCTGATGCGGGCGGGGATGGGGCAGTTCTTC.

The chain combines TRBV7-9 with TRBJ1-2; a possible D gene is TRBD1 (5 bases). The V end lost 5 bases, the J end lost 3 bases, and 22 bases lay between the germline ends. Germline V gives CDR1 SEHNR, CDR2 FQNEAQ (reference sequence). The CDR3 sequence is 17 residues long. The chain's CDR3 is CASSVGHPPPRHYGYTF. The CDR3 DNA reads TGTGCCAGCAGCGTTGGACACCCACCGCCCCGCCACTATGGCTACACCTTC.

The chain couples TRBV27 to TRBJ1-1; tentatively, D is TRBD1 (5 bases). Germline V lookup: CDR1 MNHEY, CDR2 SMNVEV (reference sequence). The CDR3 sequence is 13 residues long. Deletions cut 8 bases from V and 3 bases from J, with 13 bases between. The CDR3: CASRRGGDTEAFF. In DNA form, the CDR3 reads TGTGCCAGCCGAAGGGGAGGGGACACTGAAGCTTTCTTT.

V gene TRBV29-1 combines with J gene TRBJ2-7; TRBD2 matches at 8 bases. From germline, CDR1 is SQVTM and CDR2 ANQGSEA. The trim removed 5 bases at V and 5 bases at J, leaving 8 bases unmatched. The CDR3 has 13 amino acids. The CDR3 spells CSVHTGTSNEQYF. CDR3 in DNA: TGCAGCGTTCATACCGGGACTAGTAACGAGCAGTACTTC.

The gene calls are TRBV7-9 and TRBJ2-3, with no clear D. Germline CDR1 is SEHNR and CDR2 is FQNEAQ (reference sequence). V was pared by 1 base and J by 1 base, with 9 bases between. The CDR3 spans 15 residues. CDR3 protein: CASSLVQRGTDTQYF. DNA for the CDR3: TGTGCCAGCAGCTTAGTTCAACGAGGCACAGATACGCAGTATTTT.

The V call is TRBV7-9, the J call TRBJ2-7; D is perhaps TRBD2 (7 bases). There are 14 residues in the CDR3. Trimming shortened V by 5 bases and J by 7 bases, and 18 bases separated the two germline ends. CDR1 and CDR2 from the germline V gene are SEHNR and FQNEAQ (reference sequence). The CDR3 DNA reads as TGTGCCAGCAGCCCGAGGGGGGGAGTGGATGAGCAGTACTTC. It is translated as CASSPRGGVDEQYF.